This T cell receptor (beta chain) derives from a study of blood T cell repertoires in COVID-19. V shed 4 bases, J shed 2 bases, and the junction held 11 bases outside the gene matches. CDR3 length: 18 residues. The V gene's germline CDR1 is SGDLS and CDR2 YYNGEE. Assay: immunoSEQ multiplex PCR; the TCRdb copy retains only in-frame clones and omits some. The table has approximately 130,000 clones, around four fifths seen once. The receptor comes from a man younger than 45 who had recovered from COVID-19. Specimen: PBMCs or T cells enriched from blood (not recorded which). The chain joins TRBV9 to TRBJ2-2; TRBD2 matches at 10 bases. The chain's CDR3 is CASSWDALAGLNTGELFF. The CDR3 coding sequence is TGTGCCAGCAGCTGGGATGCACTAGCGGGGCTAAACACCGGGGAGCTGTTTTTT.